The rows below give T cell receptor beta chains drawn from one sample of a study of blood T cell repertoires in COVID-19. TCRdb's copy holds only in-frame clones and misses some; the assay was immunoSEQ multiplex PCR. The sample holds hundreds of thousands of clones, 85% to 90% seen once. Sequences were obtained from PBMCs or T cells enriched from blood (not recorded which). These receptors came from a woman aged 25-40 years with acute COVID-19. CDR3s include the opening cysteine and the closing phenylalanine or tryptophan. D genes are given only for firm matches. Not all rows give a size; the values are once, few, many and, for expanded clones, a class.

V: TRBV29-1
J: TRBJ2-1
D: NA
size: NA
CDR3: CSVPGGRYNEQFF
DNA: TGCAGCGTTCCGGGGGGCCGATACAATGAGCAGTTCTTC

V: TRBV4-1
J: TRBJ1-1
D: NA
size: NA
CDR3: CASRTDGTEAFF
DNA: TGCGCCAGCAGGACAGATGGGACTGAAGCTTTCTTT

V: TRBV18
J: TRBJ1-2
D: NA
size: NA
CDR3: CASSQDIHGYTF
DNA: TGTGCCAGCTCACAGGACATTCATGGCTACACCTTC

V: TRBV6-5
J: TRBJ1-2
D: TRBD1
size: NA
CDR3: CASSPATGGDYGYTF
DNA: TGTGCCAGCAGCCCGGCGACAGGGGGCGACTATGGCTACACCTTC

V: TRBV6-5
J: TRBJ1-1
D: NA
size: NA
CDR3: CASSYGGALSGTEAFF
DNA: TGTGCCAGCAGTTACGGAGGGGCTCTGTCAGGCACTGAAGCTTTCTTT

V: TRBV13
J: TRBJ1-2
D: TRBD1
size: NA
CDR3: CASSSLQDREDGYTF
DNA: TGTGCCAGCAGCTCCCTACAGGACAGGGAGGATGGCTACACCTTC

V: TRBV3-1/TRBV3-2
J: TRBJ1-2
D: TRBD1
size: NA
CDR3: CASSQVRTGGTNYGYTF
DNA: TGTGCCAGCAGCCAAGTTCGGACAGGGGGCACTAACTATGGCTACACCTTC

V: TRBV12-3/TRBV12-4
J: TRBJ2-7
D: NA
size: NA
CDR3: CASSPSPYEQYF
DNA: TGTGCCAGCAGCCCTTCCCCCTACGAGCAGTACTTC

V: TRBV2
J: TRBJ1-6
D: TRBD1
size: NA
CDR3: CASRNRGGNSPLHF
DNA: TGTGCCAGCAGAAACAGGGGAGGAAATTCACCCCTCCACTTT

V: TRBV4-2
J: TRBJ2-1
D: TRBD2
size: NA
CDR3: CASSQGAGEAHEQFF
DNA: TGTGCCAGCAGCCAAGGGGCGGGGGAGGCCCATGAGCAGTTCTTC

V: TRBV28
J: TRBJ1-5
D: NA
size: few
CDR3: CASSPNRGGGQPQHF
DNA: TGTGCCAGCAGTCCTAATAGGGGGGGAGGTCAGCCCCAGCATTTT

V: TRBV3-1/TRBV3-2
J: TRBJ2-3
D: NA
size: NA
CDR3: CASSQEGLAIDTQYF
DNA: TGTGCCAGCAGCCAAGAGGGGCTAGCGATAGATACGCAGTATTTT